The clone carrying this TCR beta chain showed up just once. Its antigen is unidentified. An input of roughly 0.45 to 1 ug of RNA was subjected to reverse transcription using random hexamers. An immunoSEQ multiplex PCR amplified TCR beta CDR3 over 54 Vbeta and 13 Jbeta. One entry per CDR3 protein results from TCRdb running MiXCR on the immunoSEQ multiplex PCR reads. Of about 83,000 distinct CDR3 sequences in the sample, about 96% were seen once. Negative magnetic isolation gave CD8+ and CD4+ cells; FACS enriched CD8+ TEMRA. V lost 7 bases, J lost 5 bases, and 20 bases lay in between. From germline, CDR1 is SQVTM and CDR2 ANQGSEA. The CDR3 is 14 residues long. This record belongs to a study of CD8 T cells in Susac syndrome. Findings of the study overall: That the number of individuals in its TCR sequencing and HLA analysis was relatively small was acknowledged by the study. The peak of CD8+ clonal expansion in Susac was seen in TEMRA cells and active patients.

Sequencing was done on a sample of CD8+ T cells from PBMCs. This chain joins TRBV29-1 and TRBJ1-2, with D perhaps TRBD1 (6 bases). This sequence was found in a human donor with Susac syndrome. The chain's CDR3 is CSAISGGPWYGYTF. CDR3 sequence (DNA): TGCAGCGCGATAAGCGGGGGGCCCTGGTATGGCTACACCTTC.